This TCR beta chain was captured in a study of cytomegalovirus exposure and HLA in healthy donors. PCR was performed using 60 Vbeta and 13 Jbeta primers. Only in-frame clones appear in the TCRdb table, and some are missing; sequencing was by immunoSEQ multiplex PCR. The table lists tens of thousands of clones, roughly four fifths of them singletons. Germline CDR1 reads MNHEY; CDR2 reads SMNVEV (reference sequence). The length of the CDR3 is 13 residues. The V end lost 6 bases, the J end lost 5 bases, and 13 bases lay between the germline ends. Overall study results and limits: Excluded were some V segments that proved indistinguishable, including TRBV6-2 and TRBV6-3. The study designated about 160 TCR beta chains cytomegalovirus-associated.

As concerns this clone: The target antigen is unknown.

The V call is TRBV27, the J call TRBJ2-5, with D possibly TRBD1 on 6 matching bases. The sample taken for sequencing was PBMCs. The clonotype comes from a man aged 25-40 years in good health and CMV-seropositive. The CDR3 spells CASSQQGAETQYF. In DNA, the CDR3 is TGTGCCAGCAGCCAACAGGGTGCGGAGACCCAGTACTTC.